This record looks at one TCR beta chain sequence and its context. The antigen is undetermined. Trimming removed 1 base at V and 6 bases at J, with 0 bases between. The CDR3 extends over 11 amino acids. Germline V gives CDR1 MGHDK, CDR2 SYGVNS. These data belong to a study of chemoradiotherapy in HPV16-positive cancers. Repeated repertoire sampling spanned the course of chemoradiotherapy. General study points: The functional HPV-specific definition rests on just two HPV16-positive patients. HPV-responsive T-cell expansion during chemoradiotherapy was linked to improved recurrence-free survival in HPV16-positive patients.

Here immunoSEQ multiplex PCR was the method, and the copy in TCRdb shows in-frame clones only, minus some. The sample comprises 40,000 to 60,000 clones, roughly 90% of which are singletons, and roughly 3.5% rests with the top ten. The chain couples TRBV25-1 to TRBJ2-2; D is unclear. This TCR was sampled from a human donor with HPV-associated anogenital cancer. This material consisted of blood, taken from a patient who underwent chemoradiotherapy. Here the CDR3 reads CASSESGELFF. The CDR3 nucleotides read TGTGCCAGCAGTGAATCCGGGGAGCTGTTTTTT.